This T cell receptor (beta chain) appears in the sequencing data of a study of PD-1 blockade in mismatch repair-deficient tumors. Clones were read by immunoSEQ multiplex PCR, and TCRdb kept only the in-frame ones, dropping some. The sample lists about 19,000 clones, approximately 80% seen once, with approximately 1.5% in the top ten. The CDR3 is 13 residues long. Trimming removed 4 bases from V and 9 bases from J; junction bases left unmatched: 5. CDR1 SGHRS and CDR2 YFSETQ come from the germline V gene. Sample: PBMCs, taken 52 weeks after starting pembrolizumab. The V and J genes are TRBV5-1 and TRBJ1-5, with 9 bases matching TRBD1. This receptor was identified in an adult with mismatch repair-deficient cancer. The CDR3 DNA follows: TGCGCCAGCAGCGGGGGACAGGGCGGGCCCCAGCATTTT. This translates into CASSGGQGGPQHF. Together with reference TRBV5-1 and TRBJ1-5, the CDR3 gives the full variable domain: KAGVTQTPRYLIKTRGQQVTLSCSPISGHRSVSWYQQTPGQGLQFLFEYFSETQRNKGNFPGRFSGRQFSNSRSEMNVSTLELGDSALYLCASSGGQGGPQHFGDGTRLSIL.